This paragraph covers one TCR beta chain sequence. Only one count was recorded for this clone. It lacks a known antigen. Nothing much larger sits one base from this clone, and base qualities are not available. The immunoSEQ Assay, a bias-controlled multiplex PCR, was used to amplify TCRbeta CDR3 regions from genomic DNA. In the source study's methods: Nucleated cell counts per sample were estimated from amplification of reference gene primers within the assay. To quantify the absolute abundance of each unique TCRbeta CDR3 rearrangement, sequence reads were collapsed and filtered. For each sample, productive Simpson clonality was calculated as the square root of Simpson's diversity index over productive rearrangements. TCRdb carries this immuneACCESS record with in-frame sequences only. Its versions omit some clonotypes, under half of them owing to an unresolved V gene in the studies checked, with the rest unexplained. V and J calls and clone size follow that table, whereas D and trimming were derived from the DNA. For this sample there are approximately 70,000 clones; about 88% appear just once. Together, the top ten hold roughly a fifth of the sample.

According to the germline V gene, CDR1 reads SGHRS and CDR2 reads YFSETQ. The CDR3 starts with the cysteine, ends with the phenylalanine, and has 19 residues. Of all the DNA, just the CDR3 is kept, 57 bases in frame from base 1. After removal of 3 bases from V and 2 bases from J, the junction retains 15 bases not matched to a gene. The source of the sample is a study of blood T cell repertoires in COVID-19 (TCRdb year 2020). Study-level background: The collaborator samples originated in the United States, Italy and Spain and spanned the acute and convalescent phases of COVID-19. The material from the prospective study consisted of cDNA or gDNA derived from T cells, B-cell-depleted T cells, or PBMCs. The dataset comprised deeply sampled blood TCRbeta repertoires from subjects exposed to, actively infected with, or recovered from COVID-19. The repertoires were released in a freely available public database meant as a resource for research on the immune response to SARS-CoV-2. The samples were drawn from two sources: the first 160 participants of the ongoing ImmuneRACE study, and over 1,000 subjects contributed by 6 global collaborators. Sample metadata almost always included a de-identified subject ID, COVID-19 status, age in years and sex. Where HLA class I and class II types were available, the types were taken from metadata supplied by the sample provider, not from assay-based typing.

Study-wide conclusions, independent of this receptor: Clinical and demographic metadata were provided uncurated, with the amount varying by source and participant.

The collaborating institutions used their own protocols to collect whole blood in K2EDTA tubes. Collaborator samples were shipped for TCRbeta analysis as frozen whole blood, isolated PBMCs, or DNA extracted from either sample type. This receptor was taken from a human donor in a cohort sampled during active COVID-19. Sample: peripheral blood. The V and J segments used are TRBV5-1 and TRBJ2-1; the central 9 bases match TRBD1. CDR3 sequence: CASSSQGVSGTGTYNEQFF. At the DNA level, the sequence is TGCGCCAGCAGCTCCCAGGGGGTTTCCGGGACAGGGACCTACAATGAGCAGTTCTTC.